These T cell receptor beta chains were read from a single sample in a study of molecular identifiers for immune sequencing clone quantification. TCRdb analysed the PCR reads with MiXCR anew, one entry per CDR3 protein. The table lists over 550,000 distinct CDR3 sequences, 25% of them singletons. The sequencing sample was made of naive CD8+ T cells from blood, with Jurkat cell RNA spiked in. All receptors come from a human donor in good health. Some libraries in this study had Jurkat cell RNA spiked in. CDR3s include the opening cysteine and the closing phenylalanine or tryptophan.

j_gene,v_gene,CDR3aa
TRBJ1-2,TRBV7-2,CASGANYGYTF
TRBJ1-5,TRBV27,CASSLSTPRGTADQPQHF
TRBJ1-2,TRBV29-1,CSVEDLTAYGYTF
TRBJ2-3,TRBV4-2,CASSQGLVAQYF
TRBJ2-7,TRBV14,CASSLSGVVYEQYF
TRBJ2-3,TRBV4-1,CASGHPTGSGGSDTQYF
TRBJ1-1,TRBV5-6,CASSVLGGTGAFF
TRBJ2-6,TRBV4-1,CASSQGEGTGANVRTF
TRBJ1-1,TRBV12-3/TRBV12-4,CASSPGTGLNTEAFF
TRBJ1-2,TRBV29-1,CSVPLQGHGYTF
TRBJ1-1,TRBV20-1,CSARALDPPVSQAFF
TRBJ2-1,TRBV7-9,CASSDSEISYNEQLF
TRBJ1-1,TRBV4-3,CASSQDGGPTGKTEAFF
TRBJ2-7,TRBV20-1,CSATARAGGYEQYF
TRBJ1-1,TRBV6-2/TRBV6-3,CASSYDPALNTEAFF
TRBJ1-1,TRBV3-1,CASSQAPENTEAFF
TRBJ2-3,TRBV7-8,CASSLWTGSTDTQYF
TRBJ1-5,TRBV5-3,CASSTDSFNRPQHF
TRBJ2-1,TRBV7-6,CASSLDPILAGGSNEQFF
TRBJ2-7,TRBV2,CASSATSGDLYEQYF
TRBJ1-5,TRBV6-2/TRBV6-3,CASSYMGGDQPQHF
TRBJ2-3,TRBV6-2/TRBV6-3,CASSYARSTDTQYF
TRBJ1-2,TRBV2,CASSFGRGDYGYTF
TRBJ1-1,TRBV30,CAWTVEEGTEAFF
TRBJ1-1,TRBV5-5,CASSLWASLYMNTEAFF
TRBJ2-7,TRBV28,CASSFQKSSYEQYF
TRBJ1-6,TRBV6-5,CASSYSRLSSYNSPLHF
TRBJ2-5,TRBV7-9,CASSQDVDEETQYF
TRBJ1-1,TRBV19,CATQGQPNTEAFF
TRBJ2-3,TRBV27,CASSLYQVPDTQYF
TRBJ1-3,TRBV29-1,CSAEGTGGIFGSGNTIYF
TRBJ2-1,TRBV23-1,CASSHTREYEQFF
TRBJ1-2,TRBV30,CAWSVAGEFGHTF
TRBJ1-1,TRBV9,CASSSVAGDTEAFF
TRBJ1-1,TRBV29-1,CSVPTGLNTEASF
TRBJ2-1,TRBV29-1,CSVLGVNHNEQFF
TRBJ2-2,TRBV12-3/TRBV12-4,CASSLASHRDGTGELFF
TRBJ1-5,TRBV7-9,CASSLGAGSAQPQHF
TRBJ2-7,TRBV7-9,CASSEGRDGDYEQYF
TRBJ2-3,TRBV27,CASSPSGLGTDTQYF
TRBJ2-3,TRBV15,CATSRGYSGGGPDTQYF
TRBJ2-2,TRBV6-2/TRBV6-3,CASSYPGLASNTWELFF
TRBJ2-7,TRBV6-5,CASSYSGYRYEQYF
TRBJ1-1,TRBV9,CASSVGTPEQGPTEAFF